The 16 T cell receptor beta chains below all came from one sample that was sequenced in a study of blood T cell repertoires in COVID-19. Data came from immunoSEQ multiplex PCR; TCRdb stores just in-frame clones and leaves some out. The data show about 310,000 clones, around 87% seen once. Sequencing input: peripheral blood. Receptor source: a man aged 45 to 65 with active or convalescent COVID-19.

The chain combines TRBV29-1 with TRBJ1-2; D might be TRBD1 (5 bases). The germline CDR1 and CDR2 sequences are SQVTM and ANQGSEA. The germline V and J ends were trimmed by 4 bases and 8 bases, with 14 bases remaining between them. The CDR3 sequence is 12 residues long. Here the CDR3 DNA reads TGCAGCGTTGTTGAGCAGGGTTACGGCTACACCTTC. Translation gives CSVVEQGYGYTF.

V gene TRBV5-6 combines with J gene TRBJ2-7, with unresolved D. Trimming shortened V by 2 bases and J by 3 bases, and 9 bases separated the two germline ends. CDR1 is SGHDT and CDR2 is YYEEEE in the germline V gene. This CDR3 is 13 amino acids long. CDR3 sequence: CASSFGPHYEQYF. The CDR3 coding sequence is TGTGCCAGCAGCTTTGGGCCGCACTACGAGCAGTACTTC.

The genes are TRBV7-8 and TRBJ2-7; 13 nucleotides line up with TRBD2. CDR3 size: 17 residues. From germline, CDR1 is SGHVS and CDR2 FQNEAQ. V trimming: 5 bases; J trimming: 2 bases; junction bases outside the gene matches: 9. Here the CDR3 reads CASSKGLAGVIAYEQYF. DNA of the CDR3: TGTGCCAGCAGCAAAGGACTAGCGGGAGTGATTGCCTACGAGCAGTACTTC.

This rearrangement joins TRBV24-1 to TRBJ1-5, with no clear D. CDR3 length: 13 amino acids. Germline CDR1 is KGHDR and CDR2 is SFDVKD. Trimming stripped 9 bases from V and 2 bases from J, with 10 bases between. The CDR3 nucleotides are TGTGCCACCGGGCCTCCCCGCAATCAGCCCCAGCATTTT. Translating it yields CATGPPRNQPQHF.

The V and J genes are TRBV21-1 and TRBJ1-4. TRBV21-1 is listed as a pseudogene. The CDR3 consists of 14 residues. In DNA form, the CDR3 reads TGTGCCAGCAGCAAGCGTTCGACTAATGAAAAACTGTTTTTT. It translates to CASSKRSTNEKLFF.

The chain employs TRBV5-1 and TRBJ1-4; possible D gene TRBD1, 6 bases. V was shortened by 4 bases and J by 6 bases, with 16 bases between the two germline ends. Germline V gene sequence: CDR1 SGHRS, CDR2 YFSETQ. The length of the CDR3 is 15 residues. Written as DNA, the CDR3 is TGCGCCAGCAGCCCGCAGGGGTCGAGGGATGAAAAACTGTTTTTT. Its protein is CASSPQGSRDEKLFF. Variable domain in full (rest from reference TRBV5-1 and TRBJ1-4): KAGVTQTPRYLIKTRGQQVTLSCSPISGHRSVSWYQQTPGQGLQFLFEYFSETQRNKGNFPGRFSGRQFSNSRSEMNVSTLELGDSALYLCASSPQGSRDEKLFFGSGTQLSVL.

In regard to this clone: Within the sample, other DNA sequences also encode this same CDR3. This chain uses TRBV6-5 with TRBJ1-2; no firm D call. The CDR3 loop spans 12 amino acids. Deletions cut 4 bases from V and 4 bases from J, with 7 bases between. Germline values: CDR1 MNHEY, CDR2 SVGAGI. In nucleotides, the CDR3 is TGTGCCAGCAGTTTCGAGGGCTATGGCTACACCTTC. Protein sequence: CASSFEGYGYTF.

The chain combines TRBV3-1 (or the pseudogene TRBV3-2) with TRBJ2-1, with 8 bases identical to TRBD2. V was pared by 4 bases and J by 9 bases, with 11 bases of the junction left unmatched. CDR3 length equals 15 residues. Germline values: CDR1 LGHDT, CDR2 YNNKEL (reference sequence). In nucleotides, the CDR3 is TGTGCCAGCAGCCCTCAGCGGGGGAAGGAAGGTGAGCAGTTCTTC. Translated, it gives CASSPQRGKEGEQFF.

The V gene is TRBV6-1, the J gene TRBJ1-1; unclear D gene. The CDR3 sequence is 14 residues long. The germline V and J ends were trimmed by 2 bases and 5 bases, with 12 bases remaining between them. Germline V CDR1 and CDR2: MNHNS, SASEGT. The CDR3 loop is CASSELQALTEAFF. CDR3 DNA sequence: TGTGCCAGCAGTGAACTCCAGGCCCTTACTGAAGCTTTCTTT.

This sequence joins TRBV9 and TRBJ2-3, with 12 bases fitting TRBD2. Germline lookup yields CDR1 SGDLS and CDR2 YYNGEE. V lost 5 bases to trimming and J lost 3 bases; unmatched junction nucleotides: 7. There are 16 residues in the CDR3. The CDR3 region has the DNA TGTGCCAGCAGTCTAAATGGACTAGCGGGGACAGATACGCAGTATTTT. Protein product: CASSLNGLAGTDTQYF.

This sequence joins TRBV27 and TRBJ1-2; D perhaps matches TRBD1 (6 bases). This CDR3 contains 13 residues. V lost 4 bases and J 8 bases, leaving 14 bases between the germline ends. Germline V lookup: CDR1 MNHEY, CDR2 SMNVEV (reference sequence). CDR3 in DNA: TGTGCCAGCAGTTCACAGGGAAGGCGAGGCTACACCTTC. Protein sequence: CASSSQGRRGYTF.

V gene TRBV7-8 combines with J gene TRBJ1-1, with D uncertain. Per germline, CDR1 SGHVS and CDR2 FQNEAQ. The CDR3 runs to 14 residues. V gave up 7 bases and J gave up 1 base, with 13 bases separating them. CDR3 residues: CASNPNRKNTEAFF. CDR3 coding DNA: TGTGCCAGCAACCCCAACAGAAAGAACACTGAAGCTTTCTTT.

This chain uses TRBV6-2 or TRBV6-3 with TRBJ2-3; 16 bases are a match to TRBD2. Germline loops: CDR1 MNHEY, CDR2 SVGEGT. J was trimmed by 10 bases and V by 6 bases; bases with no gene match: 19. There are 19 residues in the CDR3. This CDR3 reads CASSLKTGTSGGVRSPQYF. The CDR3 DNA is TGTGCCAGCAGCCTAAAGACCGGGACTAGCGGGGGGGTACGTTCCCCGCAGTATTTT.

The V call is TRBV27, the J call TRBJ2-1; 7 nucleotides line up with TRBD2. The CDR3 has 17 residues. Germline trimming cut 8 bases from V and 3 bases from J; bases unmatched to any gene: 16. The V gene's germline CDR1 is MNHEY and CDR2 SMNVEV (reference sequence). CDR3 sequence (DNA): TGTGCCAGCGGAAAATTGGGGCTAGCGGAAAGCTACAATGAGCAGTTCTTC. Its protein is CASGKLGLAESYNEQFF.

V gene TRBV19 combines with J gene TRBJ2-7; 10 positions agree with TRBD1. V lost 5 bases and J lost 4; bases outside the gene matches: 5. The CDR3 covers 14 residues. From germline, CDR1 is LNHDA and CDR2 SQIVND (reference sequence). The CDR3 here is CASSSGQGIYEQYF. CDR3 DNA sequence: TGTGCCAGTAGTTCGGGACAGGGGATTTACGAGCAGTACTTC.

The rearrangement joins TRBV4-3 to TRBJ2-7, with 7 nucleotides matching TRBD1. This CDR3 comprises 16 residues. Germline CDR1 LGHNA, CDR2 YSLEER. The ends lost 0 bases at V and 3 bases at J; junction bases unmatched: 8. CDR3 protein: CASSQDTRGPGYEQYF. CDR3 nucleotide sequence: TGCGCCAGCAGCCAAGATACGAGGGGGCCGGGCTACGAGCAGTACTTC.